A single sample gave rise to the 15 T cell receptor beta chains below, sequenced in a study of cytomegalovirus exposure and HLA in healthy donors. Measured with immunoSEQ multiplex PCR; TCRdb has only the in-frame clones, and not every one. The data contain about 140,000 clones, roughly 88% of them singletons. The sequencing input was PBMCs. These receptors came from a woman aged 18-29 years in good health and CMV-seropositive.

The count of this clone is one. CDR3 nucleotide sequence: TGTGCCAGCAGTTGGGACAGGGGAAGCTACGAGCAGTACTTC. Its translation: CASSWDRGSYEQYF. The J gene is TRBJ2-7, the V gene TRBV6-5, with TRBD1 identical over 10 bases. This CDR3 comprises 14 residues. Unmatched junction bases numbered 3, after V lost 4 bases and J lost 3 bases. Germline assignment: CDR1 MNHEY and CDR2 SVGAGI.

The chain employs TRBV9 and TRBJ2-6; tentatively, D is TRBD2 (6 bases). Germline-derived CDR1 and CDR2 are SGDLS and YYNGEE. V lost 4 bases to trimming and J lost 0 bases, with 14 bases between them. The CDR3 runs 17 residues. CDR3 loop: CASSPDYGGSGANVLTF. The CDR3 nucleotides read TGTGCCAGCAGCCCTGATTACGGGGGCTCTGGGGCCAACGTCCTGACTTTC.

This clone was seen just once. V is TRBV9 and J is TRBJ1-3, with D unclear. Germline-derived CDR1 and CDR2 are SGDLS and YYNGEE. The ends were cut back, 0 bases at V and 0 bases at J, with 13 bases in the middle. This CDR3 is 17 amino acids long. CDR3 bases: TGTGCCAGCAGCGTAGACGTAGGGAGGAGCTCTGGAAACACCATATATTTT. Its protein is CASSVDVGRSSGNTIYF. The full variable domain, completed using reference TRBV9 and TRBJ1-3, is DSGVTQTPKHLITATGQRVTLRCSPRSGDLSVYWYQQSLDQGLQFLIQYYNGEERAKGNILERFSAQQFPDLHSELNLSSLELGDSALYFCASSVDVGRSSGNTIYFGEGSWLTVV.

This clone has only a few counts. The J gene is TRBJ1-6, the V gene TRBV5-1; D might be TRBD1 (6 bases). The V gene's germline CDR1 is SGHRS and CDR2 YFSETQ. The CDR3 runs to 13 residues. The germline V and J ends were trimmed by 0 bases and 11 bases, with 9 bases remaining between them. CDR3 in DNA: TGCGCCAGCAGCTTGGACAGGGTAGCACCCCTCCACTTT. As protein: CASSLDRVAPLHF. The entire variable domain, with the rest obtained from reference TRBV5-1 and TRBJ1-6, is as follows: KAGVTQTPRYLIKTRGQQVTLSCSPISGHRSVSWYQQTPGQGLQFLFEYFSETQRNKGNFPGRFSGRQFSNSRSEMNVSTLELGDSALYLCASSLDRVAPLHFGNGTRLTVT.

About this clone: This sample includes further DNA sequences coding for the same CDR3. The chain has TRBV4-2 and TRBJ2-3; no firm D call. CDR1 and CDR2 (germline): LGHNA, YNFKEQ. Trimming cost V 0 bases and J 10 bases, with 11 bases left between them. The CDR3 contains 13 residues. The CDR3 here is CASSQELSLPQYF. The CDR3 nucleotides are TGTGCCAGCAGCCAAGAACTTTCCCTGCCGCAGTATTTT.

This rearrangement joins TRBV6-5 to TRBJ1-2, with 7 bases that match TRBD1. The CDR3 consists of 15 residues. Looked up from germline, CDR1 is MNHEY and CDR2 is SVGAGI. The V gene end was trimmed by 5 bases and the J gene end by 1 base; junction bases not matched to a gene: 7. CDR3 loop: CASSRQGAGNYGYTF. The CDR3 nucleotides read TGTGCCAGCAGTCGACAGGGTGCGGGTAACTATGGCTACACCTTC.

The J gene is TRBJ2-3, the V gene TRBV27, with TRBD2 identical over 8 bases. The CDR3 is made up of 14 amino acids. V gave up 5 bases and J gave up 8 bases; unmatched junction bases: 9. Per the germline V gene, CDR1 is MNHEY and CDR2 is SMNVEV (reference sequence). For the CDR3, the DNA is TGTGCCAGCAGTATCGGGGGGGCCGGGGGTACGCAGTATTTT. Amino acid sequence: CASSIGGAGGTQYF.

CDR3 protein: CASSVEWQYEQYF. DNA of the CDR3: TGTGCCAGCAGCGTAGAATGGCAGTACGAGCAGTACTTC. The rearrangement links TRBV9 to TRBJ2-7; D ambiguous. Trimming cost V 0 bases and J 4 bases, with 8 bases left between them. This CDR3 region has 13 residues. Per the germline V gene, CDR1 is SGDLS and CDR2 is YYNGEE.

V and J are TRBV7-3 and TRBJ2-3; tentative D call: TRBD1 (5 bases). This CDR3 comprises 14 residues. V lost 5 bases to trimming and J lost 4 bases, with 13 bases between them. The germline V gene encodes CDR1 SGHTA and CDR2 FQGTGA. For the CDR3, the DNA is TGTGCCAGCAGCCTCGGACACCCCCCAGATACGCAGTATTTT. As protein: CASSLGHPPDTQYF.

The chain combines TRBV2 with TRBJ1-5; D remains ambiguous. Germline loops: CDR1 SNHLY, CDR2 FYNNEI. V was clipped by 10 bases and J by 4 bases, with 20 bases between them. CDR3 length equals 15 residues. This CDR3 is CATASRVAANQPQHF. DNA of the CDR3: TGTGCCACCGCCTCACGGGTGGCGGCAAATCAGCCCCAGCATTTT.

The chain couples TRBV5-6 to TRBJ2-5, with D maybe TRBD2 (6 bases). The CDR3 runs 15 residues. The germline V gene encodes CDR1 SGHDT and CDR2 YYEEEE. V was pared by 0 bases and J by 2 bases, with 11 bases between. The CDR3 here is CASSLDSGEQETQYF. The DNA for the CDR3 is TGTGCCAGCAGCTTGGATTCGGGGGAGCAAGAGACCCAGTACTTC.

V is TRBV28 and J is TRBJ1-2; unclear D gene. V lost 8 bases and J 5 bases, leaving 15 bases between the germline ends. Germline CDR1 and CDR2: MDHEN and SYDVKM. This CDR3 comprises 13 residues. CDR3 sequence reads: CASASGNRYGYTF. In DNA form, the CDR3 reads TGTGCCAGCGCAAGTGGTAACAGATATGGCTACACCTTC.

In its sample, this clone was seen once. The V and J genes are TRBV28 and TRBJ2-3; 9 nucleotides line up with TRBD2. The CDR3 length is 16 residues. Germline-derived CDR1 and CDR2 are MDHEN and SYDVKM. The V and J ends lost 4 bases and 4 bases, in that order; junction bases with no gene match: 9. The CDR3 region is CASSWGKAGGPDTQYF. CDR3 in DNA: TGTGCCAGCAGTTGGGGGAAAGCGGGAGGACCAGATACGCAGTATTTT.

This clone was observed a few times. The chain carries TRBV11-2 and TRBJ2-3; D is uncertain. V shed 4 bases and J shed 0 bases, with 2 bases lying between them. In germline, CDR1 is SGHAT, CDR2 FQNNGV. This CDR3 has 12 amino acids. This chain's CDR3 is CASSSSTDTQYF. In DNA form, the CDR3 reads TGTGCCAGCAGCTCTAGCACAGATACGCAGTATTTT.

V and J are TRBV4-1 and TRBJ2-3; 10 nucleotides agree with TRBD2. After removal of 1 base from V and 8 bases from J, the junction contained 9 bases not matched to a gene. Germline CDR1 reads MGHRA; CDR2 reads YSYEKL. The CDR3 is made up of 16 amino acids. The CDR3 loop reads CASSQGLAGSPGTQYF. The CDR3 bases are TGCGCCAGCAGCCAAGGACTAGCGGGTTCCCCCGGTACGCAGTATTTT.